The 32 T cell receptor beta chains below were found in one sample sequenced in a study of Graves' ophthalmopathy and Graves' hyperthyroidism. Scientists amplified the TCR beta CDR3 regions from RNA transcripts. RT-PCR in the first round used HTBI primers; a second-round multiplex PCR followed. Using its own MiXCR run on the multiplex PCR reads, TCRdb lists one record per CDR3 protein. This sample carries about 370,000 distinct CDR3 sequences, about a sixth of them seen once, and the ten largest clones take 1.6%. Sequenced: peripheral blood. All receptors come from a woman aged 18 to 35 with Graves' ophthalmopathy.

This clonotype was counted at least ten times. The chain uses TRBV6-1 and TRBJ2-7; D gene ambiguous. The CDR3 totals 16 residues. The germline V and J ends were trimmed by 0 bases and 4 bases, with 16 bases remaining between them. The germline V gene has CDR1 MNHNS and CDR2 SASEGT. The DNA of the CDR3 is TGTGCCAGCAGTGAAGCGCAACAGCGCCTTGATTACGAGCAGTACTTC. Protein product: CASSEAQQRLDYEQYF.

This clonotype was counted at least ten times. The chain uses TRBV6-1 and TRBJ2-7, with TRBD2 identical over 8 bases. This CDR3 comprises 14 residues. Germline V lookup: CDR1 MNHNS, CDR2 SASEGT. The ends lost 5 bases at V and 5 bases at J; junction bases unmatched: 8. For the CDR3, the DNA is TGTGCCAGCAGTAGTTCGGGGGGGGACCACGAGCAGTACTTC. It translates to CASSSSGGDHEQYF.

This clonotype appeared many times. This chain links TRBV28 with TRBJ2-7, with 11 bases fitting TRBD2. V lost 5 bases, J lost 1 base, and 4 bases stayed unmatched. Germline values: CDR1 MDHEN, CDR2 SYDVKM. The CDR3 is 15 amino acids. The CDR3 reads CASSVGLAVSYEQYF. In DNA form, the CDR3 reads TGTGCCAGCAGTGTGGGACTAGCGGTTTCCTACGAGCAGTACTTC.

This clonotype has a count of ten or more. The chain links TRBV12-3 or TRBV12-4 to TRBJ2-7, with D hard to call. V lost 3 bases and J 0 bases, leaving 18 bases between the germline ends. This CDR3 spans 17 amino acids. Here the CDR3 DNA reads TGTGCCAGCAGTTTTGGTTTTGGGTCACCCAGCTCCTACGAGCAGTACTTC. This translates into CASSFGFGSPSSYEQYF.

This clonotype was picked up many times. The V call is TRBV2, the J call TRBJ1-2; no clear D. The CDR3 loop spans 12 amino acids. V was shortened by 4 bases and J by 7 bases, with 10 bases between the two germline ends. CDR1 is SNHLY, CDR2 FYNNEI, per germline. CDR3 coding DNA: TGTGCCAGCAGTGGACGCTTTTTTGGCTACACCTTC. This sequence encodes CASSGRFFGYTF.

This clonotype was seen once. This chain joins TRBV27 and TRBJ2-7, with TRBD2 matching 11 bases. J gave up 0 bases and V 4 bases, and 5 bases lay outside the gene matches. Germline assignment: CDR1 MNHEY and CDR2 SMNVEV (reference sequence). The CDR3 contains 16 residues. CDR3 nucleotide sequence: TGTGCCAGCAGTTCACCGGGACTAGCGGCCTCCTACGAGCAGTACTTC. Translated: CASSSPGLAASYEQYF.

The chain carries TRBV7-9 and TRBJ2-7, with D possibly TRBD2 on 5 matching bases. V lost 4 bases and J 7 bases, leaving 20 bases between the germline ends. The CDR3 spans 15 residues. Germline-derived CDR1 and CDR2 are SEHNR and FQNEAQ (reference sequence). CDR3 DNA sequence: TGTGCCAGCAGCTCGACCTCCGGCAGGCCGGGGGAGCAGTACTTC. This sequence encodes CASSSTSGRPGEQYF.

This clonotype occurred many times. The chain recombines TRBV27 with TRBJ2-2; D is unclear. The CDR3 sequence is 14 residues long. Between the trimmed V and J ends, which lost 3 bases and 7 bases, there was a span of 12 bases. Germline CDR1 reads MNHEY; CDR2 reads SMNVEV (reference sequence). The CDR3 DNA sequence: TGTGCCAGCAGTTTTGGAGCGTTCAACGGGGAGCTGTTTTTT. Translating it yields CASSFGAFNGELFF.

This chain links TRBV7-9 with TRBJ1-6; the D is unclear. V was clipped by 1 base and J by 4 bases, with 8 bases between them. Germline values: CDR1 SEHNR, CDR2 FQNEAQ (reference sequence). The CDR3 totals 15 residues. The CDR3 nucleotides are TGTGCCAGCAGCTTAGGCAGCGGTTATAATTCACCCCTCCACTTT. Protein: CASSLGSGYNSPLHF.

This clonotype was recorded at least ten times. This chain joins TRBV29-1 and TRBJ2-2; D perhaps matches TRBD1 (5 bases). The CDR3 covers 16 residues. Germline assignment: CDR1 SQVTM and CDR2 ANQGSEA. Trimming took off 4 bases at V and 7 bases at J, with 22 bases between the two ends. CDR3 sequence: CSVGVGQGIGIGELFF. The CDR3 region has the DNA TGCAGCGTTGGGGTTGGTCAGGGAATTGGTATCGGGGAGCTGTTTTTT.

This clonotype was counted ten times or more. The J gene is TRBJ2-7, the V gene TRBV11-2; TRBD2 might be the D (5 bases). The CDR3 extends over 13 amino acids. The V gene's germline CDR1 is SGHAT and CDR2 FQNNGV. Trimming took 1 base from V and 7 from J, leaving 11 bases between them. The CDR3: CASSLVRGREQYF. The DNA of the CDR3 is TGTGCCAGCAGCTTAGTTCGGGGAAGGGAGCAGTACTTC.

This clonotype was seen only a few times. The chain couples TRBV29-1 to TRBJ1-2; D ambiguous. The CDR3 sequence is 11 residues long. V dropped 5 bases and J dropped 8 bases, with 12 bases sitting between them. Germline CDR1 SQVTM, CDR2 ANQGSEA. In DNA, the CDR3 is TGCAGCGTTCTAGAAGGGCTGGGCTACACCTTC. Protein: CSVLEGLGYTF.

This clonotype was counted at least ten times. Sequence at one end of the junction differs from germline and may be a read error. The V and J genes are TRBV30 and TRBJ1-1, with a weak D call TRBD1 (5 bases). Germline CDR1 is GTSNPN and CDR2 is SVGIG (reference sequence). This CDR3 contains 14 residues. Here the CDR3 reads CAWSRLRVGTEASF. In DNA form, the CDR3 reads TGTGCCTGGAGCCGACTCAGGGTGGGCACTGAAGCTTCCTTT.

In this sample, this clonotype turned up many times. This sequence joins TRBV6-1 and TRBJ1-6, with a possible D match to TRBD1 (6 bases). V lost 6 bases and J 16 bases, leaving 13 bases between the germline ends. Germline CDR1 MNHNS, CDR2 SASEGT. The CDR3 has 11 amino acids. The CDR3 spells CASRIQGRLHF. The CDR3 DNA is TGTGCCAGCAGAATACAGGGTCGTCTCCACTTT.

This clonotype has just one count. This may be a read error: a much more frequent sequence differs by one nucleotide. The conserved phenylalanine or tryptophan normally closing the CDR3 is absent here, so this likely arose from a read error. The rearrangement links TRBV6-1 to TRBJ2-5, with D possibly matching TRBD1 (6 bases). CDR1 is MNHNS and CDR2 is SASEGT in the germline V gene. The V gene lost 6 bases and the J gene lost 4 bases, with 12 bases spanning the gap. CDR3 length: 13 residues. The CDR3 coding sequence is TGTGCCAGCAGACTACAGGGCACAGAGACCCAGTACCTC. Protein: CASRLQGTETQYL.

This clonotype was recorded at least ten times. J is TRBJ2-7 and V is TRBV24-1, with unresolved D. The CDR3 runs to 13 residues. V gave up 6 bases and J gave up 2 bases, with 10 bases separating them. The germline CDR1 and CDR2 sequences are KGHDR and SFDVKD. This CDR3 reads CATSPASTYEQYF. The CDR3 DNA reads as TGTGCCACCAGTCCTGCCAGCACCTACGAGCAGTACTTC.

This clonotype has at least ten counts. The gene calls are TRBV7-2 and TRBJ2-7; TRBD2 matches 10 bases. Germline V gene sequence: CDR1 SGHTA, CDR2 FQGNSA. The V segment lost 0 bases and the J segment 5 bases; nucleotides outside the gene matches: 1. This CDR3 comprises 14 residues. The CDR3 DNA follows: TGTGCCAGCAGCTTAGCTCTAGCGGGAGACGAGCAGTACTTC. Amino acids: CASSLALAGDEQYF. The full variable domain, its missing parts supplied by reference TRBV7-2 and TRBJ2-7, is GAGVSQSPSNKVTEKGKDVELRCDPISGHTALYWYRQSLGQGLEFLIYFQGNSAPDKSGLPSDRFSAERTGGSVSTLTIQRTQQEDSAVYLCASSLALAGDEQYFGPGTRLTVT.

This clonotype was counted ten times or more. One end of the junction fails to match germline, which may point to a read error. This chain connects TRBV24-1 to TRBJ2-2; D gene uncertain. From germline, CDR1 is KGHDR and CDR2 SFDVKD. The CDR3 spans 14 residues. The CDR3 DNA sequence: TGTGCCACCAGTGATCCGACGAACCCCGGGGAGCTGTTTTTT. Translated, it gives CATSDPTNPGELFF.

The chain couples TRBV28 to TRBJ2-3; 8 nucleotides agree with TRBD2. The trim removed 2 bases at V and 0 bases at J, leaving 7 bases unmatched. The length of the CDR3 is 17 residues. In germline, CDR1 is MDHEN, CDR2 SYDVKM. CDR3 loop: CASSLLVSGASTDTQYF. CDR3 sequence (DNA): TGTGCCAGCAGTTTACTCGTTAGCGGGGCAAGCACAGATACGCAGTATTTT.

This clonotype was observed many times. This sequence joins TRBV11-1 and TRBJ1-2; 10 nucleotides line up with TRBD1. The germline V gene has CDR1 SGHAT and CDR2 FQDESV (reference sequence). The J segment lost 2 bases and the V segment lost 1 base, leaving 16 bases of the junction unmatched. The length of the CDR3 is 20 residues. The CDR3 sequence: CASSLGSLASGQGRNYGYTF. The CDR3, as DNA: TGTGCCAGCAGCTTAGGCTCCCTTGCTTCGGGACAGGGGAGGAACTATGGCTACACCTTC. The whole variable domain, remainder taken from reference TRBV11-1 and TRBJ1-2, is EAEVAQSPRYKITEKSQAVAFWCDPISGHATLYWYRQILGQGPELLVQFQDESVVDDSQLPKDRFSAERLKGVDSTLKIQPAELGDSAMYLCASSLGSLASGQGRNYGYTFGSGTRLTVV.

With respect to this clonotype: This may be a read error, as it is one base from a much larger clone. The CDR3 nucleotides are TGTGCCAGCAGTTACTGGGGGGGACCGAACAACGAGAAGTACTTC. Amino acid sequence: CASSYWGGPNNEKYF. The chain joins TRBV28 to TRBJ2-7, with 7 bases matching TRBD2. The CDR3 consists of 15 residues. Germline V gives CDR1 MDHEN, CDR2 SYDVKM.

This clonotype was detected ten times or more. Here the CDR3 reads CASSPLAGEVDTGELFF. The CDR3, as DNA: TGTGCCAGCAGTCCCCTAGCGGGAGAGGTTGACACCGGGGAGCTGTTTTTT. The rearrangement links TRBV6-2 or TRBV6-3 to TRBJ2-2; 10 positions match TRBD2. Trimming removed 5 bases from V and 3 bases from J; junction bases left unmatched: 9. CDR3 length: 17 amino acids. Looked up from germline, CDR1 is MNHEY and CDR2 is SVGEGT.

This clonotype has at least ten counts. The chain is built from TRBV25-1 and TRBJ1-1; D remains unclear. Germline loops: CDR1 MGHDK, CDR2 SYGVNS. The CDR3 is made up of 14 amino acids. V was clipped by 2 bases and J by 3 bases, with 10 bases between them. The CDR3 spells CASSELGRDTEAFF. CDR3 DNA: TGTGCCAGCAGTGAACTTGGCCGCGACACTGAAGCTTTCTTT.

There are many counts of this clonotype. This chain joins TRBV20-1 and TRBJ1-1, with no clear D. Germline V gene data show CDR1 as DFQATT and CDR2 as SNEGSKA (reference sequence). V was cut by 5 bases and J by 0 bases, with 7 bases left in between. The CDR3 contains 12 residues. CDR3 sequence: CSAPYMNTEAFF. The CDR3 bases are TGCAGTGCTCCTTACATGAACACTGAAGCTTTCTTT.

In its sample, this clonotype was seen many times. V gene TRBV12-3 or TRBV12-4 combines with J gene TRBJ2-7; 8 bases match TRBD1. J gave up 3 bases and V 7 bases, and 11 bases lay outside the gene matches. CDR3 length: 15 residues. CDR3 residues: CASTVRDRLGYEQYF. The CDR3 DNA reads as TGTGCCAGCACCGTCCGGGACAGGTTAGGCTACGAGCAGTACTTC.

Ten or more counts support this clonotype. The chain links TRBV14 to TRBJ1-1; possibly TRBD1 for D (5 bases). V shed 4 bases and J shed 10 bases, with 16 bases lying between them. The CDR3 is 13 residues long. CDR1 SGHDN and CDR2 FVKESK come from the germline V gene. The chain's CDR3 is CASSPRDLGGAFF. As DNA, the CDR3 is TGTGCCAGCAGCCCCCGGGACTTAGGCGGAGCTTTCTTT.

There are many counts of this clonotype. V gene TRBV27 combines with J gene TRBJ1-5, with D possibly being TRBD1 (6 bases). In germline, CDR1 is MNHEY, CDR2 SMNVEV (reference sequence). The CDR3 has 15 residues. Trimming removed 2 bases at V and 5 bases at J, with 13 bases between. CDR3 sequence: CASSLDRSSHQPQHF. In nucleotides, the CDR3 is TGTGCCAGCAGTTTAGACAGGTCCTCGCATCAGCCCCAGCATTTT.

The chain combines TRBV12-3 or TRBV12-4 with TRBJ1-5; tentatively, D is TRBD1 (6 bases). The length of the CDR3 is 12 residues. V was shortened by 7 bases and J by 8 bases, with 12 bases between the two germline ends. Written as DNA, the CDR3 is TGTGCCAGCAACAGGGCGCTGGAGCCCCAGCATTTT. The encoded protein is CASNRALEPQHF.

V and J are TRBV28 and TRBJ2-7; 8 bases are a match to TRBD2. This CDR3 is built from 17 residues. V lost 3 bases, J lost 6 bases, and 16 bases stayed unmatched. CDR1 and CDR2 from the germline V gene are MDHEN and SYDVKM. The CDR3 spells CASSLRSGRKREREQYF. CDR3 nucleotides: TGTGCCAGCAGTTTGAGAAGCGGGAGAAAACGGGAACGCGAGCAGTACTTC.

This clonotype occurred many times. CDR3: CASSPPPGARAFF. DNA of the CDR3: TGTGCCAGCAGCCCCCCCCCAGGGGCAAGGGCTTTCTTT. The chain is built from TRBV27 and TRBJ1-1; a possible D gene is TRBD1 (6 bases). CDR1 and CDR2 from the germline V gene are MNHEY and SMNVEV (reference sequence). V was pared by 6 bases and J by 11 bases, with 19 bases between. The CDR3 is 13 residues long.

V gene TRBV29-1 combines with J gene TRBJ1-2, with D unclear. There are 15 residues in the CDR3. Trimming took 3 bases from V and 1 from J, leaving 15 bases between them. The germline V gene has CDR1 SQVTM and CDR2 ANQGSEA. CDR3 loop: CSVDTRVSVNYGYTF. The CDR3 DNA follows: TGCAGCGTTGATACCCGGGTATCCGTTAACTATGGCTACACCTTC.

The sample holds many counts of this clonotype. V is TRBV6-1 and J is TRBJ2-1; D gene uncertain. Germline V gene sequence: CDR1 MNHNS, CDR2 SASEGT. V lost 4 bases and J 8 bases, leaving 6 bases between the germline ends. The CDR3 extends over 11 amino acids. CDR3 region: CASSGVHEQFF. In DNA form, the CDR3 reads TGTGCCAGCAGTGGAGTCCATGAGCAGTTCTTC.